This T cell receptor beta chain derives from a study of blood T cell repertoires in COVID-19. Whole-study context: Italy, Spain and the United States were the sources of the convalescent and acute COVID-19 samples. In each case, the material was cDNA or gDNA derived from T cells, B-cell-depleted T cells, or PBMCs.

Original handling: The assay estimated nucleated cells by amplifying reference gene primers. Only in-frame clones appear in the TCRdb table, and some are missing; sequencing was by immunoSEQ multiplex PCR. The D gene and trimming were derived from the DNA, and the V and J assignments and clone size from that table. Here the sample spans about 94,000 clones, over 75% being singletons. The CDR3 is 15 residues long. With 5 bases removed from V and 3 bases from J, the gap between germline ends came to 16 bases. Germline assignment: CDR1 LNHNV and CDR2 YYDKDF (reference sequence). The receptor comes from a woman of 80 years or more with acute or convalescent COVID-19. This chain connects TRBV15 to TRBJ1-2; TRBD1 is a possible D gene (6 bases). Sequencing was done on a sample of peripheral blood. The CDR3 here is CATSSRRGAYYGYTF. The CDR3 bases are TGTGCCACCAGCTCCCGGCGGGGGGCATACTATGGCTACACCTTC.